This TCR beta chain appears in the sequencing data of a study of cytomegalovirus exposure and HLA in healthy donors. Study-wide results and limits: Later analysis reportedly placed an Asian-associated ancestry cluster below the roughly 680-donor mean in N-insertions. Reports credit the classifier with highly specific, highly sensitive diagnosis of cytomegalovirus status.

With 3 bases removed from V and 6 bases from J, the gap between germline ends came to 15 bases. Looked up from germline, CDR1 is LGHNT and CDR2 is FRNRAP. CDR3 length: 14 residues. Vbeta (60) and Jbeta (13) primers were used in the PCR. Source study methods: Later work found around 80 million unique TCR beta chains, with some 11 million shared. The data were produced by immunoSEQ multiplex PCR, yet TCRdb's version contains in-frame clones alone and is incomplete. From that table come the V and J calls and clone size; the DNA was used to work out D and trimming. Among 90,000 to 120,000 clones listed, over 9% were seen once. This clone was found a few times. As yet, its antigen is unknown.

Input material: PBMCs. The receptor was derived from a man aged 40-49 years in good health and CMV-seropositive. The chain couples TRBV12-5 to TRBJ2-7, with a possible D match to TRBD2 (5 bases). This CDR3 is CASGFLDSRSEQYF. CDR3 in DNA: TGTGCTAGTGGTTTCTTGGACTCCAGATCCGAGCAGTACTTC.